Below are 10 T cell receptor beta chains sequenced from a single sample in a study of a mutant IDH1 vaccine in newly diagnosed glioma. The time point denotes: week 23, last vaccination. Each vaccine dose was 300 ug of mutant IDH1 20-mer peptide, with topical imiquimod. No antigen has been identified for these receptors. Sequenced by immunoSEQ multiplex PCR; TCRdb stores in-frame clones only, minus some. The sample yields about 64,000 clones, 80% to 90% seen once. This sample comprised PBMCs, obtained from a glioma patient whose treatment included an IDH1 peptide vaccine. The origin of the receptors is a man in his thirties or forties with glioma.

The gene calls are TRBV6-6 and TRBJ1-1; 7 bases are shared with TRBD1. Per germline, CDR1 MNHNY and CDR2 SVGAGI (reference sequence). The junction had 7 bases not matched to a gene; V was cut back by 5 bases and J by 7 bases. This CDR3 contains 13 residues. The CDR3, as DNA: TGTGCCAGCAGTCCCCGTTGGGACAGTGAAGCTTTCTTT. It encodes CASSPRWDSEAFF.

The chain joins TRBV4-2 to TRBJ2-7; 7 bases agree with TRBD1. CDR3 length: 15 residues. Germline CDR1 is LGHNA and CDR2 is YNFKEQ. V shed 5 bases and J 2 bases; nucleotides not matched to a gene: 9. The CDR3 spells CASSSTGSRAYEQYF. Written as DNA, the CDR3 is TGTGCCAGCAGCTCGACAGGGTCGCGGGCCTACGAGCAGTACTTC.

V gene TRBV7-6 combines with J gene TRBJ2-2; D is uncertain. This CDR3 has 15 amino acids. CDR1 and CDR2 from the germline V gene are SGHVS and FNYEAQ. V dropped 0 bases and J dropped 4 bases, with 9 bases sitting between them. CDR3 loop: CASSLATTFTGELFF. CDR3 sequence (DNA): TGTGCCAGCAGCTTAGCCACAACCTTCACCGGGGAGCTGTTTTTT.

This clone was counted a few times. V gene TRBV19 combines with J gene TRBJ1-5; 10 nucleotides agree with TRBD1. Per the germline V gene, CDR1 is LNHDA and CDR2 is SQIVND (reference sequence). The CDR3 runs 16 residues. Losses at the gene ends were 5 bases for V and 2 bases for J; bases not matched to a gene: 6. The CDR3 nucleotides read TGTGCCAGTAGTCCAGGACAGGGGGACGGCAATCAGCCCCAGCATTTT. Its translation is CASSPGQGDGNQPQHF.

V usage is TRBV7-9 and J usage is TRBJ1-1; 7 nucleotides match TRBD1. Germline CDR1 reads SEHNR; CDR2 reads FQNEAQ (reference sequence). V was pared by 3 bases and J by 4 bases, with 5 bases of the junction left unmatched. The CDR3 spans 14 residues. Here the CDR3 DNA reads TGTGCCAGCAGCTTCGACAGGGAAGGCACTGAAGCTTTCTTT. Its translation is CASSFDREGTEAFF.

The chain employs TRBV5-1 and TRBJ2-5, with TRBD1 matching 7 bases. CDR1 SGHRS and CDR2 YFSETQ come from the germline V gene. This CDR3 is built from 14 residues. V trimming: 5 bases; J trimming: 0 bases; junction bases outside the gene matches: 4. The CDR3 loop reads CASRGDSYQETQYF. As DNA, the CDR3 is TGCGCCAGCAGAGGGGACAGTTACCAAGAGACCCAGTACTTC.

The chain joins TRBV29-1 to TRBJ1-3; 7 bases align to TRBD1. Germline V gene data show CDR1 as SQVTM and CDR2 as ANQGSEA. The CDR3 length is 15 residues. The V and J ends lost 7 bases and 2 bases, in that order; junction bases with no gene match: 11. CDR3 residues: CSARGGQGAGNTIYF. CDR3 in DNA: TGCAGCGCTCGTGGAGGGCAGGGGGCTGGAAACACCATATATTTT.

CDR3 in amino acids: CASKGGRTGGYEQYF. Here the CDR3 DNA reads TGTGCCAGCAAGGGCGGGCGGACAGGGGGCTACGAGCAGTACTTC. The V and J genes are TRBV2 and TRBJ2-7, with TRBD1 matching over 10 bases. The CDR3 is 15 amino acids. The J segment lost 3 bases and the V segment lost 7 bases, leaving 9 bases of the junction unmatched. Germline V gives CDR1 SNHLY, CDR2 FYNNEI.

The chain joins TRBV27 to TRBJ2-1; D uncertain. Trimming removed 5 bases at V and 6 bases at J, with 11 bases between. The V gene's germline CDR1 is MNHEY and CDR2 SMNVEV (reference sequence). The CDR3 covers 13 residues. CDR3 sequence: CASSTLTTNEQFF. For the CDR3, the DNA is TGTGCCAGCAGTACTTTAACCACCAATGAGCAGTTCTTC.

This clone was recorded a few times. The chain recombines TRBV10-3 with TRBJ1-1; perhaps TRBD1 as D (5 bases). V was cut by 0 bases and J by 1 base, with 9 bases left in between. Germline CDR1 and CDR2: ENHRY and SYGVKD. The CDR3 extends over 15 amino acids. CDR3: CAISESGLQNTEAFF. CDR3 bases: TGTGCCATCAGTGAGTCGGGGCTGCAGAACACTGAAGCTTTCTTT.